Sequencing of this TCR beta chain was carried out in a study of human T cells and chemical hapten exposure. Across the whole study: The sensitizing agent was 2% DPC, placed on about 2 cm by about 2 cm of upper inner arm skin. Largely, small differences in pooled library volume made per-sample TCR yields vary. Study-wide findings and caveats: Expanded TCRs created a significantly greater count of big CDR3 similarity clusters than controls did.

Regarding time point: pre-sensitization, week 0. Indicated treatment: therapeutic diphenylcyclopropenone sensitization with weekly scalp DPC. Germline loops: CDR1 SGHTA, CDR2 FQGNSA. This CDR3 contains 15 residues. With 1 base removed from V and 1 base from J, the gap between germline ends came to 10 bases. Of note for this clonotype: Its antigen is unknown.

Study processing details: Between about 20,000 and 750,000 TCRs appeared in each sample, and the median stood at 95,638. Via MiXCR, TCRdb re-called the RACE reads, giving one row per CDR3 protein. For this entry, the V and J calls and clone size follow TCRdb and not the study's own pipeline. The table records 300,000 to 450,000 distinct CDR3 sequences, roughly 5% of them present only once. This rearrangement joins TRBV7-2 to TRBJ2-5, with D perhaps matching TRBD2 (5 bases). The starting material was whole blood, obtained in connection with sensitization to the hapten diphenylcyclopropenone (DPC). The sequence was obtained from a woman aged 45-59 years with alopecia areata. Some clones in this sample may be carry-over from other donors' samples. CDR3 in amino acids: CASSLGPGSQETQYF. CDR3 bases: TGTGCCAGCAGCTTAGGTCCGGGAAGCCAAGAGACCCAGTACTTC.